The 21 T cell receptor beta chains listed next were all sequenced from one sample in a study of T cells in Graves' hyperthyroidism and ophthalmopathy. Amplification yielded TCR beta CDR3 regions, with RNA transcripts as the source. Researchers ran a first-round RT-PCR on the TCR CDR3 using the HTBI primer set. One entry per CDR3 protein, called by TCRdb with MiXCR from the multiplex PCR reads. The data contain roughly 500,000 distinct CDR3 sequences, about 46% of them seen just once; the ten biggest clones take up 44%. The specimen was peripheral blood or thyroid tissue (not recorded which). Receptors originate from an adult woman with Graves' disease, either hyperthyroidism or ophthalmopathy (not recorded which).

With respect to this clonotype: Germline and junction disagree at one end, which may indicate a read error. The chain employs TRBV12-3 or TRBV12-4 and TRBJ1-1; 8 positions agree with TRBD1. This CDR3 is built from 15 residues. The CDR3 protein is CASSRDRMRNAEAFF. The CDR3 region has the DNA TGTGCCAGCAGTCGGGACAGGATGAGGAACGCTGAAGCTTTCTTT.

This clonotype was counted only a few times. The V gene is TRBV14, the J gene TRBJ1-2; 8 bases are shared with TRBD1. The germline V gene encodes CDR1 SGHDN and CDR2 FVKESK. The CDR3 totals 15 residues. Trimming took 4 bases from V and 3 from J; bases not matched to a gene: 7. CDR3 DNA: TGTGCCAGCAGCCCTTTGGACAGGGTTTACTATGGCTACACCTTC. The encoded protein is CASSPLDRVYYGYTF.

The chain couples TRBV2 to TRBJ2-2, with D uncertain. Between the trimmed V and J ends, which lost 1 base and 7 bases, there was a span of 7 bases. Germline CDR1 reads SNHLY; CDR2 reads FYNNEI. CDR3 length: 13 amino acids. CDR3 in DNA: TGTGCCAGCAGTGAAGTGAGTTACGGGGAGCTGTTTTTT. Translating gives CASSEVSYGELFF.

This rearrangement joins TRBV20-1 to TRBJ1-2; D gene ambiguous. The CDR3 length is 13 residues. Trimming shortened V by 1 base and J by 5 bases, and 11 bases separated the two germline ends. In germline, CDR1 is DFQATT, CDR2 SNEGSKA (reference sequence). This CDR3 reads CSARAGISYGYTF. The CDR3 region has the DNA TGCAGTGCTAGAGCGGGGATTTCTTATGGCTACACCTTC.

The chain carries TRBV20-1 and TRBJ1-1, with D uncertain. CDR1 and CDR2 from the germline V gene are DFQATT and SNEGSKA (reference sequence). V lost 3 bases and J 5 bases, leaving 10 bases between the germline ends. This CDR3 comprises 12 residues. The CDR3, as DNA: TGCAGTGCTAGGTTGTCGGTTACTGAAGCTTTCTTT. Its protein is CSARLSVTEAFF.

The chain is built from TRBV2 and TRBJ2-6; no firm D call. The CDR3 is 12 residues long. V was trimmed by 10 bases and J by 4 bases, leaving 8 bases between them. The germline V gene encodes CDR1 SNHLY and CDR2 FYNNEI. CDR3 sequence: CATSAGANVLTF. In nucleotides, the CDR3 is TGTGCCACCTCAGCGGGGGCCAACGTCCTGACTTTC.

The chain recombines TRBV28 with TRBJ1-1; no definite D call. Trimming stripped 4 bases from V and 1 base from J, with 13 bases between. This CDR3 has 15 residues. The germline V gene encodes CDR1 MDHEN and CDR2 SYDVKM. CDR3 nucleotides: TGTGCCAGCAGTTGGACGAAGATTGGGAACACTGAAGCTTTCTTT. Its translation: CASSWTKIGNTEAFF.

The CDR3 DNA reads as TGTGCCATCAGTGAAGGACAGACTAAAGCTTTCTTT. It translates to CAISEGQTKAFF. This chain connects TRBV10-3 to TRBJ1-1; perhaps TRBD1 as D (6 bases). Germline V CDR1 and CDR2: ENHRY, SYGVKD. V gave up 3 bases and J gave up 9 bases, with 11 bases separating them. The CDR3 loop spans 12 amino acids.

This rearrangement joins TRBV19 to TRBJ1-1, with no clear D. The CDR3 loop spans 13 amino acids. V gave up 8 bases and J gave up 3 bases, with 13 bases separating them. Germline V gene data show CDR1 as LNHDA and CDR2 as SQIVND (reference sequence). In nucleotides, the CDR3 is TGTGCCAGTTCTTATAACTGGGACACTGAAGCTTTCTTT. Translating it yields CASSYNWDTEAFF. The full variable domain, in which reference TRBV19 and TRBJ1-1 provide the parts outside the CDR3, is DGGITQSPKYLFRKEGQNVTLSCEQNLNHDAMYWYRQDPGQGLRLIYYSQIVNDFQKGDIAEGYSVSREKKESFPLTVTSAQKNPTAFYLCASSYNWDTEAFFGQGTRLTVV.

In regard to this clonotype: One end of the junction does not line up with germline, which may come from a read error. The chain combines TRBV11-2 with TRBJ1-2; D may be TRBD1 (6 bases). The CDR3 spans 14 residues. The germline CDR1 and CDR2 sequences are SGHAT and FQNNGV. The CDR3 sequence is CASSQPGAGYGYTF. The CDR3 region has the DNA TGCGCCAGCAGCCAACCAGGGGCTGGCTATGGCTACACCTTC.

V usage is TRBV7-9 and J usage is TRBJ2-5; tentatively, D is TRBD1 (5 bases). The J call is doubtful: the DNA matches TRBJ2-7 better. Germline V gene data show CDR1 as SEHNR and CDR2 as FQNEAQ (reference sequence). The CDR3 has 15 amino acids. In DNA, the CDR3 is TGTGCCAGCAGCTTGGGTAGGGGTCCCTTTGGCGAGCAGTACTTC. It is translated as CASSLGRGPFGEQYF.

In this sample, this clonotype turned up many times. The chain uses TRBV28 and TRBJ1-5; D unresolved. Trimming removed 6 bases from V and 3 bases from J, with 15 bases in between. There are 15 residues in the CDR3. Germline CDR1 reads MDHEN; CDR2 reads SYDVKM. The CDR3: CASRETLLNNQPQHF. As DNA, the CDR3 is TGTGCCAGCAGAGAGACACTTTTGAACAATCAGCCCCAGCATTTT.

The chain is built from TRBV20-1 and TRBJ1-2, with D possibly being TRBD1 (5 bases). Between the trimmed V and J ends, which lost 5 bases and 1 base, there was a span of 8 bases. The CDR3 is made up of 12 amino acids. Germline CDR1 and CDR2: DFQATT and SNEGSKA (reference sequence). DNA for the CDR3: TGCAGTGCTCAGGGCAGTAACTATGGCTACACCTTC. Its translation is CSAQGSNYGYTF.

CDR3 loop: CAIGLGAQYF. CDR3 nucleotides: TGTGCCATCGGGCTAGGGGCCCAGTACTTC. The chain has TRBV10-3 and TRBJ2-5; D perhaps matches TRBD1 (5 bases). Between the trimmed V and J ends, which lost 8 bases and 9 bases, there was a span of 10 bases. The CDR3 contains 10 residues. The germline V gene has CDR1 ENHRY and CDR2 SYGVKD.

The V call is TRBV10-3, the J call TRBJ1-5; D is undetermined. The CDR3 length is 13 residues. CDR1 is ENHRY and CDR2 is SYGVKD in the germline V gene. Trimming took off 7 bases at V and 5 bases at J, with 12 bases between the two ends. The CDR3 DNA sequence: TGTGCCATCACACCGGCGGAACATCAGCCCCAGCATTTT. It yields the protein CAITPAEHQPQHF.

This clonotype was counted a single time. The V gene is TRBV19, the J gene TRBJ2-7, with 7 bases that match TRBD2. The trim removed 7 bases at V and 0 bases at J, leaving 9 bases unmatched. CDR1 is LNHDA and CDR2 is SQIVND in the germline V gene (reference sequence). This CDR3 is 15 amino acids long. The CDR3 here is CASIGTGGSSYEQYF. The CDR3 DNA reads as TGTGCCAGTATTGGGACTGGCGGGAGCTCCTACGAGCAGTACTTC.

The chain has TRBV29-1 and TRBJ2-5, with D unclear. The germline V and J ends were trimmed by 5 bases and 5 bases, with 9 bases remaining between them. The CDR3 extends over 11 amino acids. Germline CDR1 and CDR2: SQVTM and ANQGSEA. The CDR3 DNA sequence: TGCAGCGTTAGGGCCGAGGAGACCCAGTACTTC. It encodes CSVRAEETQYF.

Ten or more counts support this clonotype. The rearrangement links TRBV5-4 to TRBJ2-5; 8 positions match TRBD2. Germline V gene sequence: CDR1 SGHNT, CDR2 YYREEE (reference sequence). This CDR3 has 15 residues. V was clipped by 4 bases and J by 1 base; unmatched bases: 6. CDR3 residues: CASSLIAGTQETQYF. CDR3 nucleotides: TGTGCCAGCAGCCTAATAGCGGGAACCCAAGAGACCCAGTACTTC.

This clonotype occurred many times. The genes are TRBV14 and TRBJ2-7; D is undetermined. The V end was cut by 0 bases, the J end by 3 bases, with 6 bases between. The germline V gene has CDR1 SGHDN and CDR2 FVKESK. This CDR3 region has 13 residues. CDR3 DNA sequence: TGTGCCAGCAGCCAAGATAAGTACTACGAGCAGTACTTC. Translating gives CASSQDKYYEQYF.

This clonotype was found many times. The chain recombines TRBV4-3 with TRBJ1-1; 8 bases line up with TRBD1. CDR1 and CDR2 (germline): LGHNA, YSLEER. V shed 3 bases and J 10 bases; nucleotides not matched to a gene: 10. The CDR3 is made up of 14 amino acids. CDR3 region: CASSQTGTGGRAFF. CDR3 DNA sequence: TGCGCCAGCAGCCAGACCGGGACAGGTGGGCGAGCTTTCTTT.

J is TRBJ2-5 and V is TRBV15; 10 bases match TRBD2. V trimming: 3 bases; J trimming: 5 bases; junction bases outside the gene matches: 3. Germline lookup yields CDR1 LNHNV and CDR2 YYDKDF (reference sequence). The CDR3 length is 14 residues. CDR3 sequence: CATSRPTSGETQYF. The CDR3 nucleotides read TGTGCCACCAGCAGGCCGACTAGCGGGGAGACCCAGTACTTC.